Sequencing of this TCR beta chain was carried out in a study of T cell changes during pregnancy in multiple sclerosis. Germline-derived CDR1 and CDR2 are LNHDA and SQIVND (reference sequence). This CDR3 has 14 residues. V lost 4 bases, J lost 6 bases, and 7 bases stayed unmatched. The protocol was immunoSEQ multiplex PCR, while the TCRdb copy is restricted to in-frame clones and leaves out a portion. The table shows 90,000 to 120,000 clones, with around 92% occurring only once. The receptor was derived from a female donor in good health, enrolled as a control in a pregnancy study. The rearrangement uses TRBV19 and TRBJ2-7; 9 nucleotides line up with TRBD1. Material: peripheral blood, obtained in the third trimester of pregnancy. The CDR3 spells CASSNRDRAREQYF. The CDR3 DNA is TGTGCCAGTAGTAACCGGGACAGGGCCCGCGAGCAGTACTTC.